This T cell receptor beta chain was profiled in a study of identical twins. This clonotype appeared a few times. Its antigen remains unidentified. The CDR3 is 14 residues long. With 7 bases removed from V and 5 bases from J, the gap between germline ends came to 18 bases. Template switching, a step in the protocol, added a universal primer site, and cDNA carried unique molecular identifiers. TCRdb used MiXCR to reprocess the 5' RACE reads, holding one entry per CDR3 protein. The sample yields 350,000 to 450,000 distinct CDR3 sequences, 18% seen once. Study-level findings and limits: In cord blood, abundant beta clonotypes had fewer insertions; memory showed no trend.

The chain has TRBV12-3 or TRBV12-4 and TRBJ2-7; D is possibly TRBD1 (5 bases). This receptor was identified in a man between 50 and 59 years old in good health. The sample taken for sequencing was naive T cells sorted from blood. CDR3 sequence reads: CASTSRGLTNEQYF. The CDR3, as DNA: TGTGCCAGCACCTCTAGGGGCCTGACCAACGAGCAGTACTTC.